The present T cell receptor (beta chain) was sequenced within a study of blood T cells in healthy people across ages. Germline V gives CDR1 SGHTS, CDR2 YDEGEE. There are 12 residues in the CDR3. V was shortened by 2 bases and J by 7 bases, with 9 bases between the two germline ends. Then a second PCR, running roughly 6 to 12 cycles, was carried out with a sample-barcoded 5' primer and a J-beta primer mix. TCRdb independently ran MiXCR on the 5' RACE reads; one entry per CDR3 protein. This repertoire shows over 600,000 distinct CDR3 sequences, around half found once; its top ten account for 15% to 20%.

The V call is TRBV5-8, the J call TRBJ1-1; D gene unclear. This clonotype was sampled from an elderly man in good health. Specimen: blood. CDR3 DNA: TGTGCCAGCAGCTTTCGGGGTTTTGAAGCTTTCTTT. Translation gives CASSFRGFEAFF.